A selection of T cell receptor beta chains follows, all from one sample in a study of cytomegalovirus exposure and HLA in healthy donors. Sequencing was performed with immunoSEQ multiplex PCR; in TCRdb, only in-frame clones are kept and a portion is missing. The repertoire includes over 150,000 clones, over 75% of them detected once, and under 2% sits in the top ten. Sequencing was carried out using PBMCs. These receptors were taken from a woman younger than 35 in good health and CMV-seronegative. The CDR3 runs from the conserved cysteine through the conserved F or W. A D gene is named only where the DNA matches it firmly. Only some rows state a clone size, as once, few, many or a class for expanded clones.

>once|TRBJ2-3|.|14|TRBV7-2
CASSLGQVADTQYF
TGTGCCAGCAGCTTAGGACAGGTTGCAGATACGCAGTATTTT
>once|TRBJ1-5|.|16|TRBV9
CASSTQTENSNQPQHF
TGTGCCAGCAGCACCCAAACAGAGAATAGCAATCAGCCCCAGCATTTT
>.|TRBJ1-1|.|12|TRBV18
CASSPPGGEAFF
TGTGCCAGCTCACCACCTGGCGGAGAAGCTTTCTTT
>few|TRBJ2-1|TRBD2|15|TRBV7-9
CASSGREGRYNEQFF
TGTGCCAGCAGCGGGCGGGAGGGCCGCTACAATGAGCAGTTCTTC
>few|TRBJ2-1|.|15|TRBV18
CASSPPFVEYNEQFF
TGTGCCAGCTCACCACCGTTCGTAGAGTACAATGAGCAGTTCTTC
>.|TRBJ1-2|.|11|TRBV7-9
CASSLGTDYTF
TGTGCCAGCAGCTTAGGGACAGACTACACCTTC
>once|TRBJ2-7|.|16|TRBV7-9
CSSSLDYFAATYEQYF
TGTTCCAGCAGCTTAGATTACTTTGCGGCAACCTACGAGCAGTACTTC
>few|TRBJ1-1|.|16|TRBV15
CATSRVLVRGHTEAFF
TGTGCCACCAGCAGAGTTCTGGTGCGGGGGCACACTGAAGCTTTCTTT
>.|TRBJ1-2|TRBD1|13|TRBV25-1
CASTDRGMGGYTF
TGTGCCAGCACGGACAGGGGTATGGGTGGCTACACCTTC
>.|TRBJ2-2|TRBD2|18|TRBV2
CASSVSTGTSGSIGELFF
TGTGCCAGCAGTGTCTCGACCGGGACTAGCGGGAGCATCGGGGAGCTGTTTTTT
>.|TRBJ1-5|.|16|TRBV27
CASSLIGTVVSQPQHF
TGTGCCAGCAGTTTAATAGGAACAGTGGTTAGTCAGCCCCAGCATTTT
>once|TRBJ2-3|.|17|TRBV7-9
CASSPPSQLVFWNTQYF
TGTGCCAGCAGCCCCCCCTCACAACTAGTTTTTTGGAATACGCAGTATTTT
>once|TRBJ2-3|.|15|TRBV29-1
CSVEELQGITDTQYF
TGCAGCGTTGAAGAACTCCAGGGTATAACAGATACGCAGTATTTT
>.|TRBJ2-2|.|16|TRBV18
CASSPWPGANTGELFF
TGTGCCAGTTCACCATGGCCGGGGGCGAACACCGGGGAGCTGTTTTTT
>once|TRBJ2-7|TRBD2|13|TRBV15
CATQAGVPYEQYF
TGTGCCACGCAAGCGGGGGTGCCCTACGAGCAGTACTTC
>few|TRBJ2-1|TRBD2|15|TRBV7-9
CASSFGGSRDNEQFF
TGTGCCAGCAGCTTTGGCGGGAGCCGGGACAATGAGCAGTTCTTC
>few|TRBJ2-3|.|15|TRBV6-6
CASTAPGERKDTQYF
TGTGCCAGCACCGCCCCAGGGGAACGTAAAGATACGCAGTATTTT
>.|TRBJ1-1|.|14|TRBV5-1
CASSLVGQNTEAFF
TGCGCCAGCAGCTTGGTTGGGCAGAACACTGAAGCTTTCTTT
>once|TRBJ2-7|TRBD1|14|TRBV27
CASSTTQGWYEQYF
TGTGCCAGCAGTACCACACAGGGGTGGTACGAGCAGTACTTC
>few|TRBJ2-7|TRBD2|15|TRBV7-6
CASSLSTSGSYEQYF
TGTGCCAGCAGCTTATCCACTAGCGGGTCCTACGAGCAGTACTTC
>.|TRBJ2-1|.|13|TRBV30
CAWSPAGSHEQFF
TGTGCCTGGAGTCCGGCGGGTTCCCATGAGCAGTTCTTC
>.|TRBJ1-2|TRBD1|16|TRBV7-2
CASSLAGQGVSYGYTF
TGTGCCAGCAGCTTAGCGGGACAGGGAGTTTCCTATGGCTACACCTTC
>.|TRBJ1-6|.|17|TRBV10-3
CAISESQGPLGNSPLHF
TGTGCCATCAGTGAGTCGCAGGGGCCACTGGGCAATTCACCCCTCCACTTT
>.|TRBJ2-7|.|16|TRBV7-2
CASSQRRDGYSYEQYF
TGTGCCAGCAGCCAACGGCGGGACGGCTACTCCTACGAGCAGTACTTC
>.|TRBJ1-4|.|16|TRBV27
CASRRGNHWRGEKLFF
TGTGCCAGCAGGCGCGGGAACCACTGGCGGGGTGAAAAACTGTTTTTT
>.|TRBJ1-1|.|13|TRBV7-9
CSSSPLGGTEAFF
TGTTCCAGCAGCCCCCTCGGAGGCACTGAAGCTTTTTTT
>.|TRBJ1-2|.|13|TRBV5-5
CASSSERRYGYTF
TGTGCCAGCAGCTCCGAGAGGAGGTATGGCTACACCTTC
>few|TRBJ2-1|TRBD1|15|TRBV5-5
CASSPARTGSDEQFF
TGTGCCAGCAGCCCGGCGAGGACAGGGTCGGATGAGCAGTTCTTC
>.|TRBJ1-5|.|15|TRBV6-1
CASSGGGAGNQPQHF
TGTGCCAGCAGTGGAGGAGGGGCCGGCAATCAGCCCCAGCATTTT
>.|TRBJ1-1|TRBD1|15|TRBV7-2
CASSSPGQRNTEAFF
TGTGCCAGCAGCTCACCGGGACAGAGGAACACTGAAGCTTTCTTT
>.|TRBJ2-2|.|17|TRBV12-5
CASGAAPGLANTGELFF
TGTGCTAGTGGCGCCGCCCCGGGACTCGCGAACACCGGGGAGCTGTTTTTT
>.|TRBJ2-7|TRBD1|14|TRBV5-1
CASAAGTGAYEQYF
TGCGCCAGCGCCGCCGGGACAGGGGCCTACGAGCAGTACTTC
>.|TRBJ1-2|TRBD1|15|TRBV12-5
CASGSGQLANYGYTF
TGTGCTAGTGGTTCGGGACAGTTAGCTAACTATGGCTACACCTTC
>.|TRBJ2-4|TRBD1|13|TRBV6-5
CASRAGAGGIQYF
TGTGCCAGCAGGGCCGGTGCAGGGGGCATTCAGTACTTC
>.|TRBJ1-3|TRBD1|15|TRBV5-1
CASSPGTGGGYTIYF
TGCGCCAGCAGCCCTGGGACAGGGGGCGGCTACACCATATATTTT
>.|TRBJ2-1|.|15|TRBV6-1
CASSDRGRGVNEQFF
TGTGCCAGCAGTGACCGGGGCAGGGGGGTAAATGAGCAGTTCTTC
>.|TRBJ2-5|.|13|TRBV7-7
CASSPRLEETQYF
TGTGCTAGCAGCCCCCGGCTAGAAGAGACCCAGTACTTC
>.|TRBJ2-3|.|16|TRBV5-4
CASSFFGGATEDAQYF
TGTGCCAGCAGCTTCTTTGGGGGCGCAACCGAAGATGCGCAGTATTTT
>.|TRBJ2-3|.|11|TRBV28
CASSFRDTQYF
TGTGCCAGCAGTTTTAGAGATACGCAGTATTTT
>.|TRBJ2-7|.|15|TRBV7-8
CASRRTDGSSYEQYF
TGTGCCAGCAGGCGGACGGACGGGAGCTCCTACGAGCAGTACTTC
>.|TRBJ1-6|.|15|TRBV7-8
CASSLLSSYNSPLHF
TGTGCCAGCAGTTTACTAAGCTCCTATAATTCACCCCTCCACTTT
>.|TRBJ2-2|.|13|TRBV7-9
CASSLPGVGELFF
TGTGCCAGCAGCTTACCGGGGGTCGGGGAGCTGTTTTTT
>.|TRBJ2-1|TRBD2|16|TRBV28
CASSVLTSGAYNEQFF
TGTGCCAGCAGTGTCCTGACTAGCGGGGCATACAATGAGCAGTTCTTC
>.|TRBJ2-7|TRBD2|15|TRBV27
CASSFFGGRSYEQYF
TGTGCCAGCAGTTTTTTCGGCGGGAGATCCTACGAGCAGTACTTC
>few|TRBJ1-2|TRBD1|14|TRBV15
CATSIDRGGYGYTF
TGTGCCACCAGCATAGACAGGGGTGGCTATGGCTACACCTTC
>few|TRBJ2-7|.|16|TRBV7-6
CASSVKQTASSYEQYF
TGTGCCAGCAGCGTTAAACAGACAGCGAGCTCCTACGAGCAGTACTTC
>.|TRBJ2-3|.|13|TRBV4-2
CASSQDRQGREYF
TGTGCCAGCAGCCAAGATCGCCAGGGTAGGGAGTATTTT
>.|TRBJ2-2|.|15|TRBV7-6
CASSSNGSPTGELFF
TGTGCCAGCAGCTCCAACGGGTCGCCCACCGGGGAGCTGTTTTTT
>.|TRBJ1-4|TRBD1|16|TRBV5-1
CASSLNYGTGGEKLFF
TGCGCCAGCAGCTTGAACTATGGGACAGGGGGTGAAAAACTGTTTTTT
>.|TRBJ2-2|TRBD2|16|TRBV11-2
CASSSGLVRWAGELFF
TGTGCCAGCAGCTCCGGACTAGTAAGATGGGCCGGGGAGCTGTTTTTT
>.|TRBJ2-5|TRBD2|15|TRBV25-1
CASSPSGAVQETQYF
TGTGCCAGCAGTCCTAGCGGTGCCGTCCAAGAGACCCAGTACTTC
>.|TRBJ1-6|.|15|TRBV7-9
CASSLARGIDSPLHF
TGTGCCAGCAGCTTAGCGCGGGGTATTGATTCACCCCTCCACTTT
>.|TRBJ2-7|TRBD2|15|TRBV28
CASSFQGSGRGEQYF
TGTGCCAGCAGTTTCCAGGGCAGCGGGAGGGGGGAGCAGTACTTC
>.|TRBJ2-5|TRBD1|14|TRBV6-1
CASTPGTGGETQYF
TGTGCCAGCACTCCGGGGACAGGGGGGGAGACCCAGTACTTC
>.|TRBJ1-3|TRBD1|15|TRBV6-5
CASSQDRGSGNTIYF
TGTGCCAGCAGCCAAGACAGGGGGTCTGGAAACACCATATATTTT